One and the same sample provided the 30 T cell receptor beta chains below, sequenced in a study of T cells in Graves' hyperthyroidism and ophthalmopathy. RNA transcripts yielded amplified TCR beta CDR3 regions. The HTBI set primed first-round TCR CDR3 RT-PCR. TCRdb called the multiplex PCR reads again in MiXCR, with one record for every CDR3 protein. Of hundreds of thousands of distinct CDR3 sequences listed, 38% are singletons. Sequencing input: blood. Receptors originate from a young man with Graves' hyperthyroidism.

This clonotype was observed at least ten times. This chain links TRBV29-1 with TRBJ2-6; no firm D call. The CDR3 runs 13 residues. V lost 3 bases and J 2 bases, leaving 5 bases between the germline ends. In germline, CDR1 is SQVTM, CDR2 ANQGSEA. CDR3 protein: CSVDGPGANVLTF. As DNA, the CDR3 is TGCAGCGTTGACGGCCCTGGGGCCAACGTCCTGACTTTC.

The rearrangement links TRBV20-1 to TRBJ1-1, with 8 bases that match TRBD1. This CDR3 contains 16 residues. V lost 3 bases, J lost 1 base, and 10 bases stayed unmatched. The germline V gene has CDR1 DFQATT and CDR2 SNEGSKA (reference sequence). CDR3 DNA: TGCAGTGCTAGGTCTGGGACAGGCGCGGAGAACACTGAAGCTTTCTTT. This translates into CSARSGTGAENTEAFF.

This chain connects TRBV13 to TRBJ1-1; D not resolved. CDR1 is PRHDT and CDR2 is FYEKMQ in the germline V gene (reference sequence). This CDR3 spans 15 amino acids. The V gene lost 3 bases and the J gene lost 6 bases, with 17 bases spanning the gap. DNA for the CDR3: TGTGCCAGCAGCTTCCAAGAGGGTTGGATCGCTGAAGCTTTCTTT. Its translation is CASSFQEGWIAEAFF.

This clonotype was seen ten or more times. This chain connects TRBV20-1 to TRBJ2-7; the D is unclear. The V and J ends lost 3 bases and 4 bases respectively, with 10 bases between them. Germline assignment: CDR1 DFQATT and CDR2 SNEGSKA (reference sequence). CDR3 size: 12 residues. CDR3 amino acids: CSASMTPYEQYF. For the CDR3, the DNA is TGCAGTGCTAGTATGACGCCTTACGAGCAGTACTTC.

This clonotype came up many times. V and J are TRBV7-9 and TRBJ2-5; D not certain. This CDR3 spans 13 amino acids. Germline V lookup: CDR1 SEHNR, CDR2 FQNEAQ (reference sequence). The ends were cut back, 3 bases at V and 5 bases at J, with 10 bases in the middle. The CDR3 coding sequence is TGTGCCAGCAGCTTGACATCACGGGAGACCCAGTACTTC. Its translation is CASSLTSRETQYF.

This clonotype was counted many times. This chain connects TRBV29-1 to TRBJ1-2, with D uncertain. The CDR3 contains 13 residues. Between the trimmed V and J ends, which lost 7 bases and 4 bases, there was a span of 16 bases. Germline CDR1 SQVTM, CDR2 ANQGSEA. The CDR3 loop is CSATRGSSYGYTF. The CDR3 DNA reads TGCAGCGCCACACGAGGTTCCTCCTATGGCTACACCTTC.

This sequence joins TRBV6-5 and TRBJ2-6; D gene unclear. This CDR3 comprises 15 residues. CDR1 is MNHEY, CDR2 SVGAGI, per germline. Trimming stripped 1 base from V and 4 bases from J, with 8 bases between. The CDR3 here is CASSYFVDGANVLTF. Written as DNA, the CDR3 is TGTGCCAGCAGTTACTTCGTCGACGGGGCCAACGTCCTGACTTTC.

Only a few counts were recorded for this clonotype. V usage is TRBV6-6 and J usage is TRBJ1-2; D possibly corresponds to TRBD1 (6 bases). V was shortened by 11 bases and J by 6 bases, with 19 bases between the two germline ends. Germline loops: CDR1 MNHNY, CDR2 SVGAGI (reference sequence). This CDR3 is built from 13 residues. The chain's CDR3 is CASHRGARHGYTF. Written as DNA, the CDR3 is TGTGCCTCCCACCGGGGGGCGCGACATGGCTACACCTTC.

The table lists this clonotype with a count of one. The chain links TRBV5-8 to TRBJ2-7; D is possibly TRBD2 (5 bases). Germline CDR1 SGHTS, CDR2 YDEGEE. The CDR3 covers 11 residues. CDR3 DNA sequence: TGTGCTGGAACCGGGGACTACGAGCAGTACTTC. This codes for CAGTGDYEQYF.

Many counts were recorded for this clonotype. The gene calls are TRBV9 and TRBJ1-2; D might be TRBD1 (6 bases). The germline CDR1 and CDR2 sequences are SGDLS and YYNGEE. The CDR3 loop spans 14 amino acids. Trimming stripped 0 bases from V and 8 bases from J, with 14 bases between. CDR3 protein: CASSVDIQGEGYTF. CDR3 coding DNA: TGTGCCAGCAGCGTAGATATACAGGGAGAGGGCTACACCTTC.

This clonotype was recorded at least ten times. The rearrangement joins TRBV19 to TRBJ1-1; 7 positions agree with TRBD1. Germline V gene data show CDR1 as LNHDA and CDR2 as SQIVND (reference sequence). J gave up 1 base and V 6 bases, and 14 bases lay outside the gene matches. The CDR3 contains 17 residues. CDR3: CASSDTGQRGSNTEAFF. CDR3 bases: TGTGCCAGTAGCGACACGGGACAGCGTGGATCGAACACTGAAGCTTTCTTT.

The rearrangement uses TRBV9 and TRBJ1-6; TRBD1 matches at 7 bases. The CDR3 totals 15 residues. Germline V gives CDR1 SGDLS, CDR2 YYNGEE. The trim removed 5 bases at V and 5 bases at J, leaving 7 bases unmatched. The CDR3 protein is CASRWQGGDNSPLHF. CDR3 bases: TGTGCCAGCAGATGGCAGGGGGGAGATAATTCACCCCTCCACTTT.

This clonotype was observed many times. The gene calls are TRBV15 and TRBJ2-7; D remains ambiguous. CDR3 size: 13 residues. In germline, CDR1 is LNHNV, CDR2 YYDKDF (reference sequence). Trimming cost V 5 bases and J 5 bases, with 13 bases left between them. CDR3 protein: CATSGSLSHEQYF. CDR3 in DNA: TGTGCCACCAGCGGTTCTCTCAGCCACGAGCAGTACTTC.

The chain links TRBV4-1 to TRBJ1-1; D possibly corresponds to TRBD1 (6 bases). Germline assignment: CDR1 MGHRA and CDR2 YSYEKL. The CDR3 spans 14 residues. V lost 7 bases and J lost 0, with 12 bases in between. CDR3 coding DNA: TGCGCCAGCACCCCGGGACATTTGAACACTGAAGCTTTCTTT. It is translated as CASTPGHLNTEAFF.

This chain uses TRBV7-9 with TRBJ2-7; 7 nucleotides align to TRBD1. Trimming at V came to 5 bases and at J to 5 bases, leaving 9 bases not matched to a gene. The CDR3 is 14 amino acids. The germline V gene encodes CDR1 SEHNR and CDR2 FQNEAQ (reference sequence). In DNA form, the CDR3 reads TGTGCCAGCAGCCTAAACAGGGGATGGGACGAGCAGTACTTC. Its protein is CASSLNRGWDEQYF.

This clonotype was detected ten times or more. The CDR3 loop reads CSASRVRQPQHF. The CDR3 nucleotides read TGCAGTGCTAGCAGGGTACGACAGCCCCAGCATTTT. This sequence joins TRBV20-1 and TRBJ1-5; tentative D call: TRBD1 (5 bases). In germline, CDR1 is DFQATT, CDR2 SNEGSKA (reference sequence). The germline V and J ends were trimmed by 3 bases and 7 bases, with 10 bases remaining between them. CDR3 length: 12 amino acids.

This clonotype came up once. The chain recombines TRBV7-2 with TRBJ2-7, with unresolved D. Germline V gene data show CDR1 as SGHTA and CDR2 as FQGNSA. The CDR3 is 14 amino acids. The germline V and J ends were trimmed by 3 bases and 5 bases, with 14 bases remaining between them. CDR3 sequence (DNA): TGTGCCAGCAGCTTTACCGGGCTGGGGAACGAGCAGTACTTC. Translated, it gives CASSFTGLGNEQYF.

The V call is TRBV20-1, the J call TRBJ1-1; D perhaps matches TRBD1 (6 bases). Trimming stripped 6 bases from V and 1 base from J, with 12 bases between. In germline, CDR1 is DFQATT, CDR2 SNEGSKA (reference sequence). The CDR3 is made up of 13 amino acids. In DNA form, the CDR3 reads TGCAGTGCAAATCGGGGGCCGAACACTGAAGCTTTCTTT. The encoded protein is CSANRGPNTEAFF.

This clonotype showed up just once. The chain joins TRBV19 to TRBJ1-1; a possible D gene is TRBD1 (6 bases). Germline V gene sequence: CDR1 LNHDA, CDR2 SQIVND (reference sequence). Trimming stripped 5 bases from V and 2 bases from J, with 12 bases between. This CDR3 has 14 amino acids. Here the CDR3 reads CASSRSGDNTEAFF. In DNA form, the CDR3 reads TGTGCCAGTAGTCGATCAGGGGATAACACTGAAGCTTTCTTT.

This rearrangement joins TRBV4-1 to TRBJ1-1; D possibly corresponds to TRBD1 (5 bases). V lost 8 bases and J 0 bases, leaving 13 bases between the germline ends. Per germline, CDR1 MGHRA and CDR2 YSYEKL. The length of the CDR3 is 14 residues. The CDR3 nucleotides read TGCGCCAGCGGATCGGGGCCTCTGAACACTGAAGCTTTCTTT. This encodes CASGSGPLNTEAFF.

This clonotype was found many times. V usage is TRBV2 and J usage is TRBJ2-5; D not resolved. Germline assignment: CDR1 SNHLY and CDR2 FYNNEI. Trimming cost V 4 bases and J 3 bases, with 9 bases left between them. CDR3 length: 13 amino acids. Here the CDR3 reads CASSATSEETQYF. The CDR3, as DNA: TGTGCCAGCAGTGCCACTTCTGAAGAGACCCAGTACTTC.

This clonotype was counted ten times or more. CDR3 in amino acids: CASSQDGANSPLHF. In DNA, the CDR3 is TGTGCCAGCAGCCAAGACGGGGCGAATTCACCCCTCCACTTT. The genes are TRBV3-1 and TRBJ1-6, with a possible D match to TRBD1 (5 bases). The V end was cut by 0 bases, the J end by 7 bases, with 7 bases between. CDR1 and CDR2 (germline): LGHDT, YNNKEL (reference sequence). This CDR3 is 14 amino acids long.

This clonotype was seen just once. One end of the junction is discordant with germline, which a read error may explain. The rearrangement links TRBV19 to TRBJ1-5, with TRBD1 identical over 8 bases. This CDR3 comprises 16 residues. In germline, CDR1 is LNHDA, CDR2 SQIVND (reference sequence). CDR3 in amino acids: CASSTGGQGGNQPQRF. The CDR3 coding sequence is TGTGCCAGTAGCACGGGCGGACAGGGTGGCAATCAGCCCCAGCGTTTT.

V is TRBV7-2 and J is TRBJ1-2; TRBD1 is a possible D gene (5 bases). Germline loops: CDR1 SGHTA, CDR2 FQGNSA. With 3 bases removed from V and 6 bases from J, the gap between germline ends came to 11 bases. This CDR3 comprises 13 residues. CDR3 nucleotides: TGTGCCAGCAGCTTTGCATGGGGCGATGGCTACACCTTC. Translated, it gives CASSFAWGDGYTF.

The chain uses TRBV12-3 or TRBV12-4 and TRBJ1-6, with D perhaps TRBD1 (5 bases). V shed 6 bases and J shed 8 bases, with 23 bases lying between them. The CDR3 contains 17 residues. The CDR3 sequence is CASRRGVRGVGDSPLHF. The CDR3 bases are TGTGCCAGCAGGAGAGGTGTCAGAGGGGTTGGAGATTCACCCCTCCACTTT.

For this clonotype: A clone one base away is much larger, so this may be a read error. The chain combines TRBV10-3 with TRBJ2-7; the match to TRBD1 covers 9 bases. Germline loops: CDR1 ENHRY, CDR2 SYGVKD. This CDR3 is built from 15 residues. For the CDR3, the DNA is TGTGCCAGCAGTGAGTCTTGGGACAGGGACTACGAGCAGTACTTC. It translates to CASSESWDRDYEQYF.

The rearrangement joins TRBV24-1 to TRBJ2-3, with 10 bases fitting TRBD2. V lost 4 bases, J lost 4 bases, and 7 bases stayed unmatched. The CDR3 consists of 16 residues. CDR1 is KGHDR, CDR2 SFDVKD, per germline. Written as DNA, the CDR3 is TGTGCCACCAGTGACCCCAGCGGGGGGGCCGCAGATACGCAGTATTTT. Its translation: CATSDPSGGAADTQYF.

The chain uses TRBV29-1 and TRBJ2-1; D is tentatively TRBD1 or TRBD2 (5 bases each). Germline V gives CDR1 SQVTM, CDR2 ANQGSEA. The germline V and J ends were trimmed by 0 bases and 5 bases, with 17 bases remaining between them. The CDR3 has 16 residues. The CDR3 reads CSVEDRWGPRDNEQFF. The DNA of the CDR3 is TGCAGCGTTGAAGATCGCTGGGGACCAAGGGACAATGAGCAGTTCTTC.

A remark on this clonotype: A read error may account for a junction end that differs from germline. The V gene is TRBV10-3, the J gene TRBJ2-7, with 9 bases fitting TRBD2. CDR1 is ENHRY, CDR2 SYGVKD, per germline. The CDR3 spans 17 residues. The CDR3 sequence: CASSVSTGQLGTSFLNF. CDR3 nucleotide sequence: TGTGCCAGCAGTGTATCAACGGGACAGTTAGGGACTAGCTTCTTGAACTTC.

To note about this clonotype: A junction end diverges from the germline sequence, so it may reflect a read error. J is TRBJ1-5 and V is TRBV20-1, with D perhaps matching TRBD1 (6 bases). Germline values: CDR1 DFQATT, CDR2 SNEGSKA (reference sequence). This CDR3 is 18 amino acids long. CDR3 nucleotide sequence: TGCAGTGTTAGACAGGACAGCTCCCCTCTATATAGCAATCAGCCCCAGCATTTT. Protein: CSVRQDSSPLYSNQPQHF.